A single sample gave rise to the 5 T cell receptor beta chains below, sequenced in a study of T cells in Graves' hyperthyroidism and ophthalmopathy. The investigators amplified TCR beta CDR3 regions from RNA transcripts. When the TCR CDR3 underwent first-round RT-PCR, the HTBI primer set was used. A single record per CDR3 protein comes from TCRdb applying MiXCR to the multiplex PCR reads. The repertoire holds 500,000 to 600,000 distinct CDR3 sequences, with 40% to 50% as singletons. Sequencing was done on a sample of peripheral blood or thyroid tissue (not recorded which). Receptor source: an adult woman with Graves' disease, either hyperthyroidism or ophthalmopathy (not recorded which).

The J gene is TRBJ1-6, the V gene TRBV9; tentative D call: TRBD1 (6 bases). Looked up from germline, CDR1 is SGDLS and CDR2 is YYNGEE. CDR3 length equals 16 residues. Trimming removed 3 bases at V and 4 bases at J, with 14 bases between. CDR3: CASSASGTLYNSPLHF. DNA of the CDR3: TGTGCCAGCAGCGCATCCGGGACACTTTATAATTCACCCCTCCACTTT. The complete variable domain, with remaining parts taken from reference TRBV9 and TRBJ1-6, reads DSGVTQTPKHLITATGQRVTLRCSPRSGDLSVYWYQQSLDQGLQFLIQYYNGEERAKGNILERFSAQQFPDLHSELNLSSLELGDSALYFCASSASGTLYNSPLHFGNGTRLTVT.

The chain couples TRBV2 to TRBJ1-6, with 7 bases that match TRBD1. CDR1 is SNHLY and CDR2 is FYNNEI in the germline V gene. The CDR3 is 15 residues long. Trimming took 7 bases from V and 7 from J; bases not matched to a gene: 10. Here the CDR3 reads CASNPTGEANSPLHF. The DNA for the CDR3 is TGTGCCAGCAACCCCACAGGGGAGGCCAATTCACCCCTCCACTTT.

This chain joins TRBV2 and TRBJ1-5, with 7 bases aligning to TRBD1. Germline V lookup: CDR1 SNHLY, CDR2 FYNNEI. Unmatched junction bases numbered 6, after V lost 3 bases and J lost 7 bases. This CDR3 region has 14 residues. The CDR3 coding sequence is TGTGCCAGCAGTGAGACAGGGTCGGGCCAGCCCCAGCATTTT. Translated, it gives CASSETGSGQPQHF.

This chain connects TRBV2 to TRBJ1-5; D is possibly TRBD1 (5 bases). Trimming left V 7 bases short and J 4 bases short, with 11 bases between. This CDR3 is built from 13 residues. Germline V CDR1 and CDR2: SNHLY, FYNNEI. CDR3 region: CASTKRGNQPQHF. The CDR3 DNA reads as TGTGCCAGCACGAAGCGGGGGAATCAGCCCCAGCATTTT.

This clonotype was seen at least ten times. The rearrangement uses TRBV7-6 and TRBJ2-7; TRBD2 is a possible D gene (8 bases). V was trimmed by 5 bases and J by 7 bases, leaving 24 bases between them. The CDR3 spans 16 residues. Germline V gene data show CDR1 as SGHVS and CDR2 as FNYEAQ. CDR3 protein: CASSTSQGLGGGEQYF. In DNA form, the CDR3 reads TGTGCCAGCAGCACTTCACAGGGGCTCGGGGGGGGGGAGCAGTACTTC. Combining the CDR3 with reference TRBV7-6 and TRBJ2-7 gives the whole variable domain GAGVSQSPRYKVTKRGQDVALRCDPISGHVSLYWYRQALGQGPEFLTYFNYEAQQDKSGLPNDRFSAERPEGSISTLTIQRTEQRDSAMYRCASSTSQGLGGGEQYFGPGTRLTVT.